The T cell receptor beta chain under discussion was sequenced for a study of cytomegalovirus exposure and HLA in healthy donors. A remark on this clone: Its antigen is not known.

Some clones are missing from TCRdb's copy, which holds only in-frame ones; the method was immunoSEQ multiplex PCR. The top ten clones hold around 1.5% of a sample with some 61,000 clones, around 97% of them seen once. Whole-study results and caveats: The authors confirmed in vitro that three CMV-associated chains were specific for CMV antigens.

The CDR3 is 17 amino acids. CDR1 is MDHEN and CDR2 is SYDVKM in the germline V gene. Unmatched junction bases numbered 12, after V lost 7 bases and J lost 0 bases. Sample: PBMCs. The J gene is TRBJ1-1, the V gene TRBV28, with TRBD1 matching over 9 bases. The receptor was derived from a young woman in good health and CMV-seropositive. For the CDR3, the DNA is TGTGCCAGCACCTTATTGGACAGGGGACGCATGAACACTGAAGCTTTCTTT. This codes for CASTLLDRGRMNTEAFF.